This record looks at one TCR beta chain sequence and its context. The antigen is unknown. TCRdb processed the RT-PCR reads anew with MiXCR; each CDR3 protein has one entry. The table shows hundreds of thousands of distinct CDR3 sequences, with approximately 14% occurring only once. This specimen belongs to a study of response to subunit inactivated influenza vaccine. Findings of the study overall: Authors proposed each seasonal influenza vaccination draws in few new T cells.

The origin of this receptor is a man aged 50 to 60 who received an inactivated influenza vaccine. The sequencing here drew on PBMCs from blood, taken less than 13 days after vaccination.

CDR3 region: CASSHFRRTNTGELFF. The DNA for the CDR3 is TGTGCCAGCAGCCACTTCCGGCGGACGAACACCGGGGAGCTGTTTTTT. V is TRBV6-2 or TRBV6-3 and J is TRBJ2-2; D not certain. The V end lost 6 bases, the J end lost 0 bases, and 14 bases lay between the germline ends. CDR3 length equals 16 residues. Germline V gene sequence: CDR1 MNHEY, CDR2 SVGEGT.